The 4 T cell receptor beta chains listed next were all sequenced from one sample in a study of monozygotic twins with cystic fibrosis. Here immunoSEQ multiplex PCR was the method, and the copy in TCRdb shows in-frame clones only, minus some. The table shows some 17,000 clones, with about 96% occurring only once. Source material: blood. The receptor set was obtained from a girl aged 2-10 years with cystic fibrosis.

This chain's CDR3 is CASSFSRDDSNQPQHF. For the CDR3, the DNA is TGTGCCAGCAGTTTTTCCAGGGATGATAGCAATCAGCCCCAGCATTTT. The J gene is TRBJ1-5, the V gene TRBV28, with D perhaps TRBD1 (5 bases). Germline assignment: CDR1 MDHEN and CDR2 SYDVKM. The V end lost 3 bases, the J end lost 0 bases, and 12 bases lay between the germline ends. CDR3 length: 16 amino acids.

The V call is TRBV4-3, the J call TRBJ2-1; TRBD2 matches at 9 bases. The CDR3 spans 16 residues. J was trimmed by 3 bases and V by 0 bases; bases with no gene match: 3. Germline V CDR1 and CDR2: LGHNA, YSLEER. CDR3 sequence: CASSQEPSGDYNEQFF. CDR3 DNA sequence: TGCGCCAGCAGCCAAGAGCCTAGCGGGGACTACAATGAGCAGTTCTTC.

This rearrangement joins TRBV6-5 to TRBJ1-1; D is unresolved. Per germline, CDR1 MNHEY and CDR2 SVGAGI. V lost 8 bases, J lost 0 bases, and 10 bases lay in between. The CDR3 is made up of 13 amino acids. This CDR3 is CASRDELNTEAFF. The DNA for the CDR3 is TGTGCCAGCCGGGATGAATTGAACACTGAAGCTTTCTTT.

The chain carries TRBV4-3 and TRBJ1-6; D is uncertain. The V end was cut by 0 bases, the J end by 10 bases, with 10 bases between. Per the germline V gene, CDR1 is LGHNA and CDR2 is YSLEER. The CDR3 consists of 14 residues. For the CDR3, the DNA is TGCGCCAGCAGCCAAGATCCCCGAAAGTCACCCCTCCACTTT. Amino acids: CASSQDPRKSPLHF.